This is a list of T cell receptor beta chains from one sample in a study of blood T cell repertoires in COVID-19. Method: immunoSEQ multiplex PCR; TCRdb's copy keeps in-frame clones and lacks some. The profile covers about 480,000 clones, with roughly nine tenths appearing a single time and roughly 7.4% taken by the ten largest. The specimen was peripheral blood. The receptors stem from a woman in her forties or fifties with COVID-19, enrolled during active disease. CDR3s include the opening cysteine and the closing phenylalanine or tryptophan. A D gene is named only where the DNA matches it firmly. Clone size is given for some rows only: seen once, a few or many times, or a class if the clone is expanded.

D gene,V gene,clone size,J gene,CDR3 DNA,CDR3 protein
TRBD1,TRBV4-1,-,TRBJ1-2,TGCGCCAGCAGCCCCGACAGGGCCGCCGGCTACACCTTC,CASSPDRAAGYTF
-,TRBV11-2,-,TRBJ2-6,TGTGCCAGCAGCCGCAACGCAGGGCCTGGGGCCAACGTCCTGACTTTC,CASSRNAGPGANVLTF
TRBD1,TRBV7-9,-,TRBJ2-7,TGTGCCGGGGAAACAGGGGCGACTACCTTCTACGAGCAGTACTTC,CAGETGATTFYEQYF
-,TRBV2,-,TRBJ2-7,TGTGCCAGCAGTCATGACAGCTACGAGCAGTACTTC,CASSHDSYEQYF
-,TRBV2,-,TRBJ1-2,TGTGCCAGCAGTGAAGAGGGGGACTATGGCTACACCTTC,CASSEEGDYGYTF
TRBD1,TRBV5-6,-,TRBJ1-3,TGTGCCAGCAGCTCCACAGGGGGCGAATTGGGAAACACCATATATTTT,CASSSTGGELGNTIYF
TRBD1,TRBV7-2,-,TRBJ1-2,TGTGCCAGCAGCGAACTACCGGGACAGCTCAACTATGGCTACACCTTC,CASSELPGQLNYGYTF
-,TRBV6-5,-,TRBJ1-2,TGTGCCAGCAGTCCGGAAAGCGTCTATGGCTACACCTTC,CASSPESVYGYTF
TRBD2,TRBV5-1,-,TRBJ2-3,TGCGCCAGCAGGATGTCGGGGGGTCGTTCCCGGGTCACAGATACGCAGTATTTT,CASRMSGGRSRVTDTQYF
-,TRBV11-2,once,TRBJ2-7,TGTGCCAGCAGCTTAGTTGGGAGCTACGAGCAGTACTTC,CASSLVGSYEQYF
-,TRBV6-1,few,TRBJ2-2,TGTGCCAGCAGTGATCTGACTAGGAGTACCGGGGAGCTGTTTTTT,CASSDLTRSTGELFF
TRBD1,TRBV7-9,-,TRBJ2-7,TGTGCCAGCAGCTTAGAAGGGGGCGCCATTCAATCCGAGCAGTACTTC,CASSLEGGAIQSEQYF
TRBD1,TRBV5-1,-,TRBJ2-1,TGCGCCAGCAGCTTGGGGGACAGGGGGGTCAATGAGCAGTTCTTC,CASSLGDRGVNEQFF
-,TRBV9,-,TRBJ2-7,TGTGCCAGCAGCGTAGGCAAGGGGTACGAGCAGTACTTC,CASSVGKGYEQYF
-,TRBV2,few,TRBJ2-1,TGTGCCAGCAGTCAGGGGAGCTCCTACAATGAGCAGTTCTTC,CASSQGSSYNEQFF
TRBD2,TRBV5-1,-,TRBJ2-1,TGCGCCAGCAGTATCGGGACTAGCGGAAGCTCCTACAATGAGCAGTTCTTC,CASSIGTSGSSYNEQFF
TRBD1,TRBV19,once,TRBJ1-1,TGTGCCAGTAGTATAGACCCATGGGACAGGGGTACTGAAGCTTTCTTT,CASSIDPWDRGTEAFF
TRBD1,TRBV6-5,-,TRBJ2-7,TGTGCCAGCAGTTCGGGACAGACCTACGAGCAGTACTTC,CASSSGQTYEQYF
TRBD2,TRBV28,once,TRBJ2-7,TGTGCCAGCAGTTTTGCTAGCGGGGGAAGCTCCTACGAGCAGTACTTC,CASSFASGGSSYEQYF
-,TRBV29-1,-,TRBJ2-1,TGCAGCGCCCAATTAGTCTCCTACAATGAGCAGTTCTTC,CSAQLVSYNEQFF
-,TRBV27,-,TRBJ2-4,TGTGCCAGCAGTAGAACGCAGGGGATTCAGTACTTC,CASSRTQGIQYF
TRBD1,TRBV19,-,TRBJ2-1,TGTGCCACGCAACCGGGACAGGGGCCTAAGGGGCAGTTCTTC,CATQPGQGPKGQFF
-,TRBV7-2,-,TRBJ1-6,TGTGCCAGCGGATTCTCCGGGGGGCCTATCAATTCACCCCTCCACTTT,CASGFSGGPINSPLHF
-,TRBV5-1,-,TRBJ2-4,TGCGCCAGCAGCTTGGACCCATCGGCGGGCATTCAGTACTTC,CASSLDPSAGIQYF
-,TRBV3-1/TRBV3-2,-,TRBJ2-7,TGTGCCAGCAGCCGGGGGGGCCCTATCTACGAGCAGTACTTC,CASSRGGPIYEQYF
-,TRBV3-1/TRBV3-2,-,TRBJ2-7,TGTGCCAGCAGCCAACTCCCCTCTACCGGCTACGAGCAGTACTTC,CASSQLPSTGYEQYF
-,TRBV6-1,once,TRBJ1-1,TGTGCCAGCAGTGAAGTTTTATTATTGAACACTGAAGCTTTCTTT,CASSEVLLLNTEAFF
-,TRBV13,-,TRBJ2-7,TGTGCCAGCAGCTTAGGCCGTAGGGGTTCGGCCTACGAGCAGTACTTC,CASSLGRRGSAYEQYF
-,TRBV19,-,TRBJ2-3,TGTGCCAGTAGTCCGTATTCGAGGCCCACAGATACGCAGTATTTT,CASSPYSRPTDTQYF
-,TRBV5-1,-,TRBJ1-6,TGCGCCAGCAGCTTGGGCCAGGGAAATAATTCACCCCTCCACTTT,CASSLGQGNNSPLHF
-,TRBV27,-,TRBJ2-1,TGTGCCAGCAGTTTCCAGGGGTACAATGAGCAGTTCTTC,CASSFQGYNEQFF
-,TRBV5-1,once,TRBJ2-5,TGCGCCAGCAGCCTCTCCCAGGGGTCGGGAGGGACCCAGTACTTC,CASSLSQGSGGTQYF
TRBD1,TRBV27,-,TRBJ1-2,TGTGCCAGCAGACAGACAGGGGGCTATGGCTACACCTTC,CASRQTGGYGYTF
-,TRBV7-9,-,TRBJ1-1,TGTGCCAGCAGCTTAGGAGGCGGTGAAGCTTTCTTT,CASSLGGGEAFF
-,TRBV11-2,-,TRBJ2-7,TGTGCCAGCAGCCCCATGCGTGGCAGACTCTACGAGCAGTACTTC,CASSPMRGRLYEQYF
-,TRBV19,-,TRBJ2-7,TGTGCCACCCGAACGGGAGCCTACGAGCAGTACTTC,CATRTGAYEQYF
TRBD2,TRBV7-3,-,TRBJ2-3,TGTGCCAGCAGCCCCGGGACTAGCGGGGGCTTTAGCACAGATACGCAGTATTTT,CASSPGTSGGFSTDTQYF
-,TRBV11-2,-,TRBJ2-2,TGTGCCAGCAGCTTAGAATCATTCGGTTACGGGGAGCTGTTTTTT,CASSLESFGYGELFF
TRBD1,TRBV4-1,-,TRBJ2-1,TGCGCCAGCAGCCAGATTGGACAGGTCAGGAATGAGCAGTTCTTC,CASSQIGQVRNEQFF
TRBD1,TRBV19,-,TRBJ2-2,TGTGCCAGTAGTGCTCCTCTCGGGACAGGGAGGCGCGGGGAGCTGTTTTTT,CASSAPLGTGRRGELFF
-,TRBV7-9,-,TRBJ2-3,TGTGCCAGCAGCCCCCTTACAGACACAGATACGCAGTATTTT,CASSPLTDTDTQYF